This TCR beta chain derives from a study of blood T cell repertoires in COVID-19. Under the authors' procedure: Using reference gene primer amplification, nucleated cell counts were estimated. Sequenced by immunoSEQ multiplex PCR; TCRdb stores in-frame clones only, minus some. For V, J and clone size, that table is used; D and trimming come from the DNA. The sample has under 500,000 clones; roughly nine tenths are singletons. Trimming stripped 2 bases from V and 2 bases from J, with 9 bases between. This CDR3 is built from 14 residues. Looked up from germline, CDR1 is SEHNR and CDR2 is FQNEAQ (reference sequence).

The rearrangement links TRBV7-9 to TRBJ1-2, with D maybe TRBD1 (6 bases). This clonotype was obtained from a woman in her late teens or twenties with acute COVID-19. What was sequenced was PBMCs or T cells enriched from blood (not recorded which). Here the CDR3 reads CASSLRTDNYGYTF. The CDR3 DNA is TGTGCCAGCAGCTTAAGGACAGACAACTATGGCTACACCTTC.